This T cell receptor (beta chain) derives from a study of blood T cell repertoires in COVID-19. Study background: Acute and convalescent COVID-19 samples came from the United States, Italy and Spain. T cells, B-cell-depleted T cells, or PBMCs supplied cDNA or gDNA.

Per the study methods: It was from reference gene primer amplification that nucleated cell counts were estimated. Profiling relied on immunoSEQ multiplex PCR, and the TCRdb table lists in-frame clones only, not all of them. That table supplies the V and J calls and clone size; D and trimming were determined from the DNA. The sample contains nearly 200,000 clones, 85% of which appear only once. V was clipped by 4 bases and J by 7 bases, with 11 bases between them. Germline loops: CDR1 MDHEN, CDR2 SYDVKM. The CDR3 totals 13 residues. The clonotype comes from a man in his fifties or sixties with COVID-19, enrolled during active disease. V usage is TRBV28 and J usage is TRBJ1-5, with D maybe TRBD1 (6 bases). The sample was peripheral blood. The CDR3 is CASSWGGGQPQHF. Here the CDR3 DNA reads TGTGCCAGCAGTTGGGGGGGCGGGCAGCCCCAGCATTTT.